This T cell receptor (beta chain) was captured by sequencing in a study of identical twins. General study findings and limits: With abundant cord blood beta clonotypes, insertions were fewer; memory repertoires showed no such pattern.

This clonotype appeared a few times. Its antigen is as yet unknown. The CDR3 extends over 12 amino acids. V was shortened by 2 bases and J by 4 bases, with 6 bases between the two germline ends. Germline assignment: CDR1 LGHDT and CDR2 YNNKEL (reference sequence). A universal primer site arose from template switching, and cDNA bore unique molecular identifiers. Using its own MiXCR run on the 5' RACE reads, TCRdb lists one record per CDR3 protein. The sample has about 900,000 distinct CDR3 sequences; approximately 13% are singletons. The data were also submitted as part of a second study, on yellow fever vaccine responses in identical twins.

What was sequenced was PBMCs. The sequence came from a young woman in good health. This sequence joins TRBV3-1 and TRBJ2-7; no definite D call. CDR3 residues: CASSQQMYEQYF. The CDR3 coding sequence is TGTGCCAGCAGCCAACAGATGTACGAGCAGTACTTC.